What follows describes a single TCR beta chain. Its antigen is as yet unknown. TCRdb re-derived calls from the reads in MiXCR, one entry per CDR3 protein. The repertoire holds over 300,000 distinct CDR3 sequences, with over 7.5% as singletons. These data are taken from a study of T cell repertoires in cytomegalovirus infection. On the study more broadly: Based on public TCR beta signatures, there were indications of CMV infection and of a matching HLA type. Study-wide results and caveats: It was HLA-C-restricted CMV-specific TCR beta clonotypes that dominated the response ex vivo.

The specimen was PBMCs. The sequence was obtained from a human donor in good health (CMV status not recorded). Some clones in this sample may be carry-over from other donors' samples.

CDR3 protein: CAASPVASGEETQYF. CDR3 nucleotides: TGTGCCGCGAGTCCCGTGGCTAGCGGAGAAGAGACCCAGTACTTC. V and J are TRBV15 and TRBJ2-5; 7 bases align to TRBD2. J gave up 3 bases and V 11 bases, and 15 bases lay outside the gene matches. In germline, CDR1 is LNHNV, CDR2 YYDKDF (reference sequence). The CDR3 covers 15 residues.